This is a list of T cell receptor beta chains from one sample in a study of beta chain features in type 1 diabetes. Sequenced by immunoSEQ multiplex PCR; TCRdb stores in-frame clones only, minus some. The data hold hundreds of thousands of clones, with under 15% observed a single time. The sequenced material came from naive CD4+ T cells from blood. The receptors shown here come from a man younger than 35 with type 1 diabetes. Both conserved end residues are part of each CDR3. The D gene is left open where the match is weak. Part of the rows lack a size; the others show once, few, many or a class for expanded clones.

V,J,size,D,DNA,CDR3
TRBV30,TRBJ1-5,few,TRBD1,TGTGCCTGGGATAGACAGGGAAGACAGCCCCAGCATTTT,CAWDRQGRQPQHF
TRBV27,TRBJ2-3,NA,TRBD2,TGTGCCAGCAGTTCGGGACTAGCGGGGGCTAAGGATACGCAGTATTTT,CASSSGLAGAKDTQYF
TRBV7-9,TRBJ2-5,few,NA,TGTGCCAGCAGCTACCCAGAGACCCAGTACTTC,CASSYPETQYF
TRBV18,TRBJ2-1,NA,NA,TGTGCCAGCTCACCGCCCAGTCTGGGACCGGACAATGAGCAGTTCTTC,CASSPPSLGPDNEQFF
TRBV5-1,TRBJ2-3,few,TRBD2,TGCGCCAGCAGCAGGGACTACACAGATACGCAGTATTTT,CASSRDYTDTQYF
TRBV7-9,TRBJ1-6,NA,NA,TGTGCCAGCACCCCCGGTGGGCAGGGTAATTCACCCCTCCACTTT,CASTPGGQGNSPLHF
TRBV5-1,TRBJ1-6,few,TRBD1,TGCGCCAGCAGCTTCGGGACAGGGGGAAATTCACCCCTCCACTTT,CASSFGTGGNSPLHF
TRBV28,TRBJ1-1,few,TRBD1,TGTGCCACCATCCAGGGACAGGGGAACACTGAAGCTTTCTTT,CATIQGQGNTEAFF
TRBV18,TRBJ2-1,few,NA,TGTGCCAGCTCAGAGAGGGCTCATGAGCAGTTCTTC,CASSERAHEQFF
TRBV5-6,TRBJ1-5,once,TRBD1,TGTGCCAGCAGCCGAGGAGGACAGGCCGGTCAGCCCCAGCATTTT,CASSRGGQAGQPQHF
TRBV5-4,TRBJ2-1,few,TRBD2,TGTGCCAGCAACGGCGGGGGTCGAAATGAGCAGTTCTTC,CASNGGGRNEQFF
TRBV4-1,TRBJ2-5,NA,NA,TGCGCCAGCAGCCTACTCCCTCAAGAGACCCAGTACTTC,CASSLLPQETQYF
TRBV5-1,TRBJ2-5,NA,NA,TGCGCCAGCAGCTCTCAAGAGACCCAGTACTTC,CASSSQETQYF
TRBV6-6,TRBJ1-2,NA,NA,TGTGCCAGCAGTTACGCCGGGACGTCCCTGCAAGGGGGCTACACCTTC,CASSYAGTSLQGGYTF
TRBV7-2,TRBJ1-3,few,TRBD1,TGTGCCAGCAGTTTACAGGGGTCTGGAAACACCATATATTTT,CASSLQGSGNTIYF
TRBV7-9,TRBJ1-6,once,NA,TGTGCCAGCAGCCAAAATTCACCCCTCCACTTT,CASSQNSPLHF
TRBV11-2,TRBJ2-2,NA,TRBD1,TGTGCCAGCAGCAACGACATGAGGGGGCTAACCGGGGAGCTGTTTTTT,CASSNDMRGLTGELFF
TRBV28,TRBJ2-5,few,NA,TGTGCCAGCAGCGCGACGACAGGAGGAGAGACCCAGTACTTC,CASSATTGGETQYF
TRBV5-4,TRBJ2-7,NA,TRBD1,TGTGCCAGCAGCTTGGTGGGACAGGCCTACGAGCAGTACTTC,CASSLVGQAYEQYF
TRBV5-4,TRBJ2-5,few,NA,TGTGCCAGCAGCCCCCTAGGGAGAGGGGGCCAAGAGACCCAGTACTTC,CASSPLGRGGQETQYF
TRBV7-9,TRBJ2-7,few,TRBD1,TGTGCCAGCAGCGCACCGGGACAGGGCCACCCCTACGAGCAGTACTTC,CASSAPGQGHPYEQYF
TRBV30,TRBJ2-6,NA,NA,TGTGCCTGGACTAGGACACAGGCGGCCAACGTCCTGACTTTC,CAWTRTQAANVLTF
TRBV4-1,TRBJ2-2,NA,NA,TGCGCCAGCAGCCAAACCTCCCCCGGCGCGTCGGACACCGGGGAGCTGTTTTTT,CASSQTSPGASDTGELFF
TRBV29-1,TRBJ2-5,NA,TRBD2,TGCAGCGTTCAGACTAGCGGGGGAGAGACCCAGTACTTC,CSVQTSGGETQYF
TRBV10-3,TRBJ2-3,few,NA,TGTGCCATCAGTGGACAGGTCGGGCGGGATACGCAGTATTTT,CAISGQVGRDTQYF
TRBV7-2,TRBJ2-2,few,TRBD1,TGTGCCAGCACCGTTCAGGGGGCACTCACCGGGGAGCTGTTTTTT,CASTVQGALTGELFF
TRBV15,TRBJ2-5,NA,NA,TGTGCCACCAGCAGGGACCGGGGAGAAGAGACCCAGTACTTC,CATSRDRGEETQYF
TRBV7-9,TRBJ1-2,NA,NA,TGTGCCAGCAGCTTAGGAGGGAACTATGGCTACACCTTC,CASSLGGNYGYTF
TRBV4-2,TRBJ2-7,NA,NA,TGTGCCAGCAGCACCCGACAGGTAACTACCTACGAGCAGTACTTC,CASSTRQVTTYEQYF
TRBV19,TRBJ2-2,NA,NA,TGTGCCAGTAGTATAGATTTGCCGGGCACCGGGGAGCTGTTTTTT,CASSIDLPGTGELFF
TRBV7-8,TRBJ2-5,NA,TRBD1,TGTGCCAGCAGCCCGACAGGGCAAGAGACCCAGTACTTC,CASSPTGQETQYF
TRBV6-6,TRBJ2-7,NA,NA,TGTGCCAGCAGTTCCCGCGGACAGAATCTTTACGAGCAGTACTTC,CASSSRGQNLYEQYF
TRBV29-1,TRBJ1-2,few,TRBD1,TGCAGCGCCGAGGGGCAGGGGGACTATGGCTACACCTTC,CSAEGQGDYGYTF
TRBV25-1,TRBJ1-1,NA,NA,TGTGCCAGCAGTGATGCAGGGTCCCCTTACACTGAAGCTTTCTTT,CASSDAGSPYTEAFF
TRBV30,TRBJ2-5,NA,TRBD2,TGTGCCCTCGCGGGGGGCTCGGGGGAGACCCAGTACTTC,CALAGGSGETQYF
TRBV27,TRBJ1-2,NA,TRBD1,TGTGCCAGCGACAGGGTTGGTAGTGGCTACACCTTC,CASDRVGSGYTF
TRBV12-5,TRBJ2-4,few,NA,TGTGCTAGTGGTCCCCGACCTCATGGGATAGCCAAAAACATTCAGTACTTC,CASGPRPHGIAKNIQYF
TRBV10-3,TRBJ2-1,NA,TRBD1,TGTGCCATCAGTGAGTCTGGGGACAGGCAATACAATGAGCAGTTCTTC,CAISESGDRQYNEQFF
TRBV30,TRBJ1-1,few,NA,TGTGCCTGGGACCCCGACAGCATCCAGGGAGCTTTCTTT,CAWDPDSIQGAFF